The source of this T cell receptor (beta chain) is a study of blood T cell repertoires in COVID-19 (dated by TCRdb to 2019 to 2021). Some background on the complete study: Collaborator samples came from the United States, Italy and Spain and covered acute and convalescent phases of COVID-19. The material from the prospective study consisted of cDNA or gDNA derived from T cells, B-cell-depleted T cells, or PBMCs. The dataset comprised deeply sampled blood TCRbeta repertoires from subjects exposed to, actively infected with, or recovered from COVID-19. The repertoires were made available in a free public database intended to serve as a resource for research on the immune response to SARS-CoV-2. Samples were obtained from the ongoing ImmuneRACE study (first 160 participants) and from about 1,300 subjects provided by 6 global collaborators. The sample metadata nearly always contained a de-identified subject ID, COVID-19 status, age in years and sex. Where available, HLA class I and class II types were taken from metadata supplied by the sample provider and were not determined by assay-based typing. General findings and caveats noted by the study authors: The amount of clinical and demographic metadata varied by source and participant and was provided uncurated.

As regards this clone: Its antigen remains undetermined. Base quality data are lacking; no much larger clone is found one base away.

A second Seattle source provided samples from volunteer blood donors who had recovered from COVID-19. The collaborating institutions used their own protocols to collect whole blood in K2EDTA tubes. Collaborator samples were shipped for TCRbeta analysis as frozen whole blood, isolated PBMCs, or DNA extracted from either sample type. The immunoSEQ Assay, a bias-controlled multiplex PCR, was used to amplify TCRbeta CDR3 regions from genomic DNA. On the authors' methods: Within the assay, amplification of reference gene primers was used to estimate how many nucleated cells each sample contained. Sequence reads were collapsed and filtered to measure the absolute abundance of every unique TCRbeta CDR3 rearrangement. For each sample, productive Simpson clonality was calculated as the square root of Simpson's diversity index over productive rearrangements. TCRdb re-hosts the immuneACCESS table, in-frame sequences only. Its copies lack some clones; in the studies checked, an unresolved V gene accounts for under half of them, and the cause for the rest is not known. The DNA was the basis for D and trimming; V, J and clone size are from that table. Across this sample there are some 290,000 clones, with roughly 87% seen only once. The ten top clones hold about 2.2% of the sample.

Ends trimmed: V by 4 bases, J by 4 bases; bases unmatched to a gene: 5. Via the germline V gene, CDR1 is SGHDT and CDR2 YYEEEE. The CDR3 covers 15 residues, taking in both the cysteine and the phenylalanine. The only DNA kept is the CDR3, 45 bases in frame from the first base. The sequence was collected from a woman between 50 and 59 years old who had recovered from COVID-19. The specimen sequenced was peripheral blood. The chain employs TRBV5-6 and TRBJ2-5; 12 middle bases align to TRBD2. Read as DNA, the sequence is TGTGCCAGCAGCCAACTAGCGGGGGGCCGAGAGACCCAGTACTTC. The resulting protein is CASSQLAGGRETQYF.